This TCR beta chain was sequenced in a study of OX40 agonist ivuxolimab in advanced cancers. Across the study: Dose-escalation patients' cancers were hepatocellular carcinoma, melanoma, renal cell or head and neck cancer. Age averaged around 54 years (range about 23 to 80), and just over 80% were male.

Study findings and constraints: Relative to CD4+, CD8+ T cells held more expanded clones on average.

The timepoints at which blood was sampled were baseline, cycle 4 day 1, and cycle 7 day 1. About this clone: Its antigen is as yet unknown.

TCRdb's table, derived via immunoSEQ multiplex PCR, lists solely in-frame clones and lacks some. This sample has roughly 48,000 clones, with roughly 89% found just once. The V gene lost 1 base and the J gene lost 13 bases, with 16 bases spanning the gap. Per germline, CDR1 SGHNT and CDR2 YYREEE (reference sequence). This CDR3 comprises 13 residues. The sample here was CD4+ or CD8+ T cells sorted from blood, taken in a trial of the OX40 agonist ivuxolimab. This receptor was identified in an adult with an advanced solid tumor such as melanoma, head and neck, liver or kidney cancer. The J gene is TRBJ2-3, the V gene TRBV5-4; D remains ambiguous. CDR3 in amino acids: CASSLTPGEMEYF. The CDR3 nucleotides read TGTGCCAGCAGCTTGACCCCAGGAGAAATGGAGTATTTT.